This record covers a single T cell receptor beta chain. What it binds is unknown. These data belong to a study of shared clonotypes between healthy human individuals. About the study: Donors had three CD4 naive, three CD4 memory, two CD8 naive and one CD8 memory plate apiece. Notes on the study in general: Researchers found naive subsets generally carried larger estimated richness than memory subsets. Sampling covered blood only; tissue repertoires likely differ. Some clonotypes were shared by all four sorted-subset donors, while others were not shared. The non-shared ones had lower generation probabilities than the shared ones.

Trimming cost V 7 bases and J 9 bases, with 17 bases left between them. The germline CDR1 and CDR2 sequences are SGDLS and YYNGEE. CDR3 length: 13 residues. The protocol was immunoSEQ multiplex PCR, while the TCRdb copy is restricted to in-frame clones and leaves out a portion. The sample includes 950,000 to 1,100,000 clones, roughly 75% of them seen just once. The V gene is TRBV9, the J gene TRBJ2-1, with D uncertain. Specimen: memory CD4+ T cells sorted from blood. Subset indicated: CD45RA-negative fraction. This clonotype originated in a man in his late teens or twenties in good health. DNA for the CDR3: TGTGCCAGCGCCCCTAGTTATCGTGCTGAGCAGTTCTTC. Protein product: CASAPSYRAEQFF. Full variable domain (rest looked up from reference TRBV9 and TRBJ2-1): DSGVTQTPKHLITATGQRVTLRCSPRSGDLSVYWYQQSLDQGLQFLIQYYNGEERAKGNILERFSAQQFPDLHSELNLSSLELGDSALYFCASAPSYRAEQFFGPGTRLTVL.